This is a list of T cell receptor beta chains from one sample in a study of T cell repertoires in cytomegalovirus infection. One entry per CDR3 protein results from TCRdb running MiXCR on the reads. The table lists about 920,000 distinct CDR3 sequences, around a third of them singletons. Antigens of these TCRs are unknown. The sequencing used cultured CD8+ T cells from PBMCs, collected from culture after CMV antigen stimulation. Every receptor here comes from a human donor in good health (CMV status not recorded). Some clones in this sample may be carry-over from other donors' samples. Each CDR3 is given with its conserved first and last residue. D genes are given only for firm matches. Clone size, where shown, is once, few, many, or a class for clones that have expanded.

v_gene: TRBV7-9; len: 15; d_gene: NA; j_gene: TRBJ1-4; abundance: many; CDR3aa: CASSPVPARDEKLFF; CDR3nt: TGTGCCAGCAGCCCCGTGCCAGCTCGGGATGAAAAACTGTTTTTT
v_gene: TRBV19; len: 13; d_gene: NA; j_gene: TRBJ1-5; abundance: once; CDR3aa: CGGGSFGNQPQHF; CDR3nt: TGTGGAGGGGGAAGCTTCGGCAATCAGCCCCAGCATTTT
v_gene: TRBV3-1; len: 16; d_gene: NA; j_gene: TRBJ2-3; abundance: few; CDR3aa: CASSPRGSPSTDTQYF; CDR3nt: TGTGCCAGCAGCCCCAGAGGTTCCCCTAGCACAGATACGCAGTATTTT
v_gene: TRBV9; len: 15; d_gene: NA; j_gene: TRBJ1-1; abundance: many; CDR3aa: CASSVATGGYTEAFF; CDR3nt: TGTGCCAGCAGCGTAGCTACGGGGGGGTACACTGAAGCTTTCTTT
v_gene: TRBV14; len: 16; d_gene: NA; j_gene: TRBJ1-1; abundance: NA; CDR3aa: CASSQPGKPPHTEAFF; CDR3nt: TGTGCCAGCAGCCAACCCGGGAAGCCACCCCACACTGAAGCTTTCTTT
v_gene: TRBV4-1; len: 11; d_gene: NA; j_gene: TRBJ1-2; abundance: NA; CDR3aa: CASSGGGRATF; CDR3nt: TGCGCCAGCAGCGGGGGGGGACGTGCCACCTTC
v_gene: TRBV9; len: 14; d_gene: NA; j_gene: TRBJ2-1; abundance: once; CDR3aa: CASSVPDGLNEQFF; CDR3nt: TGTGCCAGCAGCGTACCCGACGGCCTCAATGAGCAGTTCTTC
v_gene: TRBV7-2; len: 14; d_gene: NA; j_gene: TRBJ1-2; abundance: many; CDR3aa: CASSFRPRGYGYTF; CDR3nt: TGTGCCAGCAGCTTTCGGCCCCGAGGCTATGGCTACACCTTC
v_gene: TRBV6-2/TRBV6-3; len: 16; d_gene: TRBD1; j_gene: TRBJ2-1; abundance: many; CDR3aa: CASSYLEDRTYNEQFF; CDR3nt: TGTGCCAGCAGTTACTTAGAGGACAGGACCTACAATGAGCAGTTCTTC
v_gene: TRBV5-1; len: 15; d_gene: NA; j_gene: TRBJ1-1; abundance: NA; CDR3aa: CASSLENREDTEAFF; CDR3nt: TGCGCCAGCAGCTTGGAGAACAGGGAGGACACTGAAGCTTTCTTT
v_gene: TRBV10-3; len: 15; d_gene: NA; j_gene: TRBJ2-3; abundance: NA; CDR3aa: CAISESIGSTDTQYF; CDR3nt: TGTGCCATCAGTGAGTCGATCGGCAGCACAGATACGCAGTATTTT
v_gene: TRBV28; len: 14; d_gene: NA; j_gene: TRBJ2-1; abundance: NA; CDR3aa: CASSRMQGPNEQFF; CDR3nt: TGTGCCAGCAGTCGGATGCAGGGGCCGAATGAGCAGTTCTTC
v_gene: TRBV6-5; len: 15; d_gene: NA; j_gene: TRBJ2-7; abundance: few; CDR3aa: CATHPGVSRGGEQYF; CDR3nt: TGTGCCACACACCCCGGGGTGTCCCGGGGTGGGGAGCAGTACTTC
v_gene: TRBV19; len: 10; d_gene: NA; j_gene: TRBJ1-1; abundance: NA; CDR3aa: CASYGPEAFF; CDR3nt: TGTGCCAGTTATGGACCTGAAGCTTTCTTT
v_gene: TRBV4-1; len: 15; d_gene: NA; j_gene: TRBJ1-5; abundance: few; CDR3aa: CASSQVRGTNQPQHF; CDR3nt: TGCGCCAGCAGCCAAGTCCGGGGTACCAATCAGCCCCAGCATTTT